This TCR beta chain was captured in a study of blood T cell repertoires in COVID-19. Study as a whole: PBMCs, B-cell-depleted T cells, or T cells provided the cDNA or gDNA that made up the material.

Method: immunoSEQ multiplex PCR; TCRdb's copy keeps in-frame clones and lacks some. This sample carries tens of thousands of clones, 81% of them seen once, and the ten largest clones take 44%. The source is a man at least 80 years old with acute or convalescent COVID-19. Sequenced input: peripheral blood.

The CDR3 spells CASSPRTGGSTDTQYF. CDR3 in DNA: TGTGCCAGCTCACCGAGGACAGGAGGCAGCACAGATACGCAGTATTTT. The chain carries TRBV18 and TRBJ2-3; TRBD1 matches at 7 bases. This CDR3 has 16 residues. Germline V gene sequence: CDR1 KGHSH, CDR2 LQKENI. After removal of 3 bases from V and 0 bases from J, the junction contained 6 bases not matched to a gene.